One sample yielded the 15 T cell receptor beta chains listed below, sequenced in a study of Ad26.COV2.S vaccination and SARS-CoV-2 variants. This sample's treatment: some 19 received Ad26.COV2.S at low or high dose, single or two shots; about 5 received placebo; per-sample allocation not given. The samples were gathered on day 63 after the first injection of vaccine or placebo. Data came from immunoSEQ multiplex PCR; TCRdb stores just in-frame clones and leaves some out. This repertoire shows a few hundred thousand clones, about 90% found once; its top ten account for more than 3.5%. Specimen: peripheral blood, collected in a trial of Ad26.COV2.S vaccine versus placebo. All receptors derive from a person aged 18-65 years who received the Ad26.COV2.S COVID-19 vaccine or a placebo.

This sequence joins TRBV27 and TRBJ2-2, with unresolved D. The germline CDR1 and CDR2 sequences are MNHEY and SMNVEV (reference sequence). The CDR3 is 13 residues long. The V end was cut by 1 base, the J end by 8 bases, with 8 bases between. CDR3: CASSLWRPGELFF. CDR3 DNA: TGTGCCAGCAGTTTATGGCGGCCAGGGGAGCTGTTTTTT.

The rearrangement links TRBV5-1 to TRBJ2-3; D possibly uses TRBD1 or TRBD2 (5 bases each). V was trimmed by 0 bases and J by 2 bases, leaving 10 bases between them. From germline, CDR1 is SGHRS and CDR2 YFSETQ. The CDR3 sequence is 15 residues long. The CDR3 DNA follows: TGCGCCAGCAGCTTGGGAGGGACGACCACAGATACGCAGTATTTT. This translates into CASSLGGTTTDTQYF.

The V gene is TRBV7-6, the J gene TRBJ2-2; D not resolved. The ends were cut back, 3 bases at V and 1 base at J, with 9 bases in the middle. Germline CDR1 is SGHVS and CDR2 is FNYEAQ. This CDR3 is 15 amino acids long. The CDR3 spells CASSFGGLNTGELFF. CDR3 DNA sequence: TGTGCCAGCAGCTTTGGCGGCCTGAACACCGGGGAGCTGTTTTTT.

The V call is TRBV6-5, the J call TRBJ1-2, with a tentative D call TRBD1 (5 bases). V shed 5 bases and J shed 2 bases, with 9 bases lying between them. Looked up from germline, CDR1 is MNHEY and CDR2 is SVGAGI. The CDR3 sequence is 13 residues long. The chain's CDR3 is CASSTTVNYGYTF. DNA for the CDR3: TGTGCCAGCAGTACGACAGTCAACTATGGCTACACCTTC.

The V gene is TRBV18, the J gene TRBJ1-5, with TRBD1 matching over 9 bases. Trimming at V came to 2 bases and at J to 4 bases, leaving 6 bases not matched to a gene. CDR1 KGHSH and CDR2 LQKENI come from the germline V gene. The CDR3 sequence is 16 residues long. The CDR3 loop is CASSPNGTGRNQPQHF. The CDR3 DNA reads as TGTGCCAGCTCACCAAACGGGACAGGGAGGAATCAGCCCCAGCATTTT.

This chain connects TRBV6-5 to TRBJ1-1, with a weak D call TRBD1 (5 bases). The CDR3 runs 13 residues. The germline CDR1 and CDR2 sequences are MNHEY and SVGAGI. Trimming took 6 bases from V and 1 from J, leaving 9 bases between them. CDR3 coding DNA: TGTGCCAGCAGGGACACCTCGAACACTGAAGCTTTCTTT. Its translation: CASRDTSNTEAFF.

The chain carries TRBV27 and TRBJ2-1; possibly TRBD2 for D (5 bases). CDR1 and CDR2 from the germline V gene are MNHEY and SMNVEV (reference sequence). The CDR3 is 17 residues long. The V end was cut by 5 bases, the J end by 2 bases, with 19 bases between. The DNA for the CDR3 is TGTGCCAGCAGTCCCATTCAGATAGAGGGCGCCTACAATGAGCAGTTCTTC. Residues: CASSPIQIEGAYNEQFF.

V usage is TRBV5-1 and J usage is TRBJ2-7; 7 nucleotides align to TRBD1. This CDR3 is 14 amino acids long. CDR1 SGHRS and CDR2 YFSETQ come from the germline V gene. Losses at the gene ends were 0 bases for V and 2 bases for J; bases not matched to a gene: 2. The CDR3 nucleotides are TGCGCCAGCAGCTTGGGGACAGGAGCCTACGAGCAGTACTTC. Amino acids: CASSLGTGAYEQYF.

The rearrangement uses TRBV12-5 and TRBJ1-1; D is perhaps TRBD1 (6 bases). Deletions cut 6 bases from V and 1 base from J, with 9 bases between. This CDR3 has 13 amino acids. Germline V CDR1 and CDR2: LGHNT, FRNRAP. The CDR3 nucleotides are TGTGCTAGTGGACAGGGCGGGAACACTGAAGCTTTCTTT. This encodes CASGQGGNTEAFF.

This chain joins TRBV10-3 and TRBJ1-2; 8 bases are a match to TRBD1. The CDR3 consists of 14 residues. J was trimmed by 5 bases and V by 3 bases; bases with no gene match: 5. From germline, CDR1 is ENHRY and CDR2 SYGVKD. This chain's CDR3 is CAISDPTGVYGYTF. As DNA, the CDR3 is TGTGCCATCAGTGACCCGACAGGGGTGTATGGCTACACCTTC.

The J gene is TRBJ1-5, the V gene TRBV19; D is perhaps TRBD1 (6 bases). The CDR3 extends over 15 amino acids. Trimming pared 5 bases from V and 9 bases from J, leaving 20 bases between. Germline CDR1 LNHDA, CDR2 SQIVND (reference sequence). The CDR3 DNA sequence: TGTGCCAGTAGTCCAAAGGGGGACGGAGCCTCGCCCCAGCATTTT. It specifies CASSPKGDGASPQHF.

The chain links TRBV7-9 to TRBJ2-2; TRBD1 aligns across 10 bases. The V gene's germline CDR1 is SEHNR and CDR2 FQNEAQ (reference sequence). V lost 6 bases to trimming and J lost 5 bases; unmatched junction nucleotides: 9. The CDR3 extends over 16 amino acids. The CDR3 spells CASRDPGQGWTGELFF. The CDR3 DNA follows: TGTGCCAGCAGAGATCCGGGACAGGGGTGGACCGGGGAGCTGTTTTTT.

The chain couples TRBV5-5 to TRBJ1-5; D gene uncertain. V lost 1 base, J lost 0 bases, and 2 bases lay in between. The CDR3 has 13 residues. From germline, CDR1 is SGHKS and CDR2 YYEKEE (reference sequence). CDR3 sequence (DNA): TGTGCCAGCAGCTTGTCTAGCAATCAGCCCCAGCATTTT. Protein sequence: CASSLSSNQPQHF.

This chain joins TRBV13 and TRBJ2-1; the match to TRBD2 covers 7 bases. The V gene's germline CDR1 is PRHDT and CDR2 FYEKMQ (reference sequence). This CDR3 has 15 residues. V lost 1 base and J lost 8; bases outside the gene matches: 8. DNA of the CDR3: TGTGCCAGCAGCTTAGAGGGCGGCGGGAGCTATGAGCAGTTCTTC. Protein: CASSLEGGGSYEQFF.

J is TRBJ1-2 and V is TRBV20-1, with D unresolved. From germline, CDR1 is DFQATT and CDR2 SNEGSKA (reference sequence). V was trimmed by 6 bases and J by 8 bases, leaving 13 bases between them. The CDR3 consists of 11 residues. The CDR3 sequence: CSAQKHPGYTF. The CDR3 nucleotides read TGCAGTGCACAAAAACACCCGGGCTACACCTTC.